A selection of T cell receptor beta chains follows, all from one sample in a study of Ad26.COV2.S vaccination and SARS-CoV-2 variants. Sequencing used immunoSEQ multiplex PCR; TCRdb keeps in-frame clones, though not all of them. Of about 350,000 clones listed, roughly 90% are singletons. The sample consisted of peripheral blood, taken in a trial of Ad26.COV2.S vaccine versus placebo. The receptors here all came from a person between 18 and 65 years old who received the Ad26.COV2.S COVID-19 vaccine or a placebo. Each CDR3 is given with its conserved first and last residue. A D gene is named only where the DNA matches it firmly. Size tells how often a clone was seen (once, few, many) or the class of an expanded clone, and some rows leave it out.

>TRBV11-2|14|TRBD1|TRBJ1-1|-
TGTGCCAGCAGCATCACAGGGGGACGCACTGAAGCTTTCTTT
CASSITGGRTEAFF
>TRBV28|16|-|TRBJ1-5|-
TGTGCCAGCAGACCCACAGGGTTTAGCGGCAATCAGCCCCAGCATTTT
CASRPTGFSGNQPQHF
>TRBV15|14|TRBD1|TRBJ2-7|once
TGTGCCACCAGCAGAGGACAGGGGGCAGAGGAGCAGTACTTC
CATSRGQGAEEQYF
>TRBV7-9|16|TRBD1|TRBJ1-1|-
TGTGCCAGCAGCTTAGTTGGCAGGGGGCATGGGACTGAAGCTTTCTTT
CASSLVGRGHGTEAFF
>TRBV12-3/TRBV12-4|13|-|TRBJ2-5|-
TGTGCCAGCAGTTATGACAGACAAGAGACCCAGTACTTC
CASSYDRQETQYF
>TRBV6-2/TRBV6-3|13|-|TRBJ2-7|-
TGTGCCAGCAGTTTGTGGACCTCCTACGAGCAGTACTTC
CASSLWTSYEQYF
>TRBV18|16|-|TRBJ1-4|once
TGTGCCAGCTCACCACGGGAAGTGTCAGCTAATGAAAAACTGTTTTTT
CASSPREVSANEKLFF
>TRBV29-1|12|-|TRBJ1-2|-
TGCAGCGTTGATAAGACGGGCTATGGCTACACCTTC
CSVDKTGYGYTF
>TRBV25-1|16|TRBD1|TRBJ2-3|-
TGTGCCAGCAGTGCCCGAGGGACAGGTTCGACCAAAAAGCAGTATTTT
CASSARGTGSTKKQYF
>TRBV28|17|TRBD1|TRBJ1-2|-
TGTGCCAGCAGTTCACGAGTCCCGGGACAGGGCTCCTATGGCTACACCTTC
CASSSRVPGQGSYGYTF
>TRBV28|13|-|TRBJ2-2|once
TGTGCCAGCCTACAGGGTGTTCGCGGGGAGCTGTTTTTT
CASLQGVRGELFF
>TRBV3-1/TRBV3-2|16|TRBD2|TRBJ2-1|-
TGTGCCAGCAGCCAAGAGGGCAGCGGGAGGTCGGGGGAGCAGTTCTTC
CASSQEGSGRSGEQFF
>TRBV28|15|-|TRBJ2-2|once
TGTGCCAGCAGTTTGTACATCACGAACACCGGGGAGCTGTTTTTT
CASSLYITNTGELFF
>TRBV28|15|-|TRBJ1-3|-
TGTGCCAGCAGAATCCACTTGAGTCCGCAAAACACCATATATTTT
CASRIHLSPQNTIYF
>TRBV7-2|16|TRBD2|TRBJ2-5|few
TGTGCCAGCAGCTTAGTACTAGCGGCCCGGAAGGAGACCCAGTACTTC
CASSLVLAARKETQYF
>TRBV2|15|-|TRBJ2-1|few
TGTGCCAGCAGTGAAGGACTAACCTTTCGCCGTGAGCAGTTCTTC
CASSEGLTFRREQFF
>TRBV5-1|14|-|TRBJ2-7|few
TGCGCCAGCAGCTGGGTGGATGGTTCCTACGAGCAGTACTTC
CASSWVDGSYEQYF
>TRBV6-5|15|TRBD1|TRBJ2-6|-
TGTGCCAGCAGTCGGGACAGCTCTGGGGCCAACGTCCTGACTTTC
CASSRDSSGANVLTF
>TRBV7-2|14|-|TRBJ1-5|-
TGTGCCAGCAGCTCGTACCTTAGCAATCAGCCCCAGCATTTT
CASSSYLSNQPQHF
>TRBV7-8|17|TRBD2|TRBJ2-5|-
TGTGCCAGCAGCCGCCTTTTGGCGGGGGGCGACCAAGAGACCCAGTACTTC
CASSRLLAGGDQETQYF
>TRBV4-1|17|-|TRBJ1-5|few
TGCGCCAGCAGCCAAGATCACTTGACCTATAGCAATCAGCCCCAGCATTTT
CASSQDHLTYSNQPQHF
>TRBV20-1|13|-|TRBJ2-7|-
TGCAGTGCTAGTTCCAGCCTCACCTACGAGCAGTACTTC
CSASSSLTYEQYF
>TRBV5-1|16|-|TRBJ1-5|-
TGCGCCAGCAGCTTGGTCCCGGGGGTCGGGAATCAGCCCCAGCATTTT
CASSLVPGVGNQPQHF
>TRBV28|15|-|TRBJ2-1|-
TGTGCCAGCAGTGCCCTTAACGGGGACCCTCCTGAGCAGTTCTTC
CASSALNGDPPEQFF
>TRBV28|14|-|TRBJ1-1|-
TGTGCCAGCAGTTTTTCAGGGGAGTGGACTGAAGCTTTCTTT
CASSFSGEWTEAFF
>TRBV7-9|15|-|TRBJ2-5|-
TGTGCCAGCAGCCTTCCCCAGGAGAACCAAGAGACCCAGTACTTC
CASSLPQENQETQYF
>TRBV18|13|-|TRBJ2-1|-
TGTGCCAGCTCACAAGGCAGGAACAATGAGCAGTTCTTC
CASSQGRNNEQFF
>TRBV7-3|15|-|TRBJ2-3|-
TGTGCCAGCAGCTTCACCGGGGTAGGCACAGATACGCAGTATTTT
CASSFTGVGTDTQYF
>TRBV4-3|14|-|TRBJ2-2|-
TGCGCCAGCAGACAGACTAGTGGTGCCGGGGAGCTGTTTTTT
CASRQTSGAGELFF
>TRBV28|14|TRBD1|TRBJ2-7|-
TGTGCCAGCAGTACCCGGACAGGGCGGCTCGAGCAGTACTTC
CASSTRTGRLEQYF
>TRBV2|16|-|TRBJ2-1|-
TGTGCCAGCAGCCGGAGTCTATTAGCCTTGTACAATGAGCAGTTCTTC
CASSRSLLALYNEQFF
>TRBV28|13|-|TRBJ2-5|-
TGTGCCAGCAGTAGAGGGGGGAAAGAGACCCAGTACTTC
CASSRGGKETQYF
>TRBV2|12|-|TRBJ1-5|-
TGTGCCAGCCACAGGGTTAATCAGCCCCAGCATTTT
CASHRVNQPQHF
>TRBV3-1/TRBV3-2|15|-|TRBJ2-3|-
TGTGCCAGCAGCCAAGAAAACGGGGGAGCAGATACGCAGTATTTT
CASSQENGGADTQYF
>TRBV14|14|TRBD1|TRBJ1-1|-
TGTGCCAGCAGCCAAAGGACAGGGGGCACTGAAGCTTTCTTT
CASSQRTGGTEAFF
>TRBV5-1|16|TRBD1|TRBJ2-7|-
TGCGCCAGCAGCCTGACAGGGAAAATTAGCTCCTACGAGCAGTACTTC
CASSLTGKISSYEQYF
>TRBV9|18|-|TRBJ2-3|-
TGTGCCAGCAGCGCGCTACGAGGGGAACTAGAAATACCAGATACGCAGTATTTT
CASSALRGELEIPDTQYF
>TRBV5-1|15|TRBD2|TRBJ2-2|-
TGCGCCAGCGCAAAAGAGACTAGCCCGACCGGGGAGCTGTTTTTT
CASAKETSPTGELFF
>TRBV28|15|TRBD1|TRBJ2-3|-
TGTGCCAGCAGTCCCGGGACAGACGGAACAGATACGCAGTATTTT
CASSPGTDGTDTQYF
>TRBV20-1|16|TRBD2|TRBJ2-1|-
TGCAGTGCTAGTCCCCTTCGGGGGGTTTCATACAATGAGCAGTTCTTC
CSASPLRGVSYNEQFF
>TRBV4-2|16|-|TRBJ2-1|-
TGTGCCAGCAGCCAAGACCTCCGTCCGCCTCCCCGGCGGCAGTTCTTC
CASSQDLRPPPRRQFF
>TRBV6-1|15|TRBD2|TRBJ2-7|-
TGTGCCAGCAGTTCACCTAGCGGGCTGGCCTACGAGCAGTACTTC
CASSSPSGLAYEQYF
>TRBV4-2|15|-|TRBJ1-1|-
TGTGCCAGCAGCCAAGCACAATCCGGACGAACTGAAGCTTTCTTT
CASSQAQSGRTEAFF
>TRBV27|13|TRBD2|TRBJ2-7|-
TGTGCCAGCAGCCCGAGCGGGAGTCCCGAGCAGTACTTC
CASSPSGSPEQYF
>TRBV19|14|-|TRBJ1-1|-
TGTGCCAGTAGTATCCAACGTATGAACACTGAAGCTTTCTTT
CASSIQRMNTEAFF
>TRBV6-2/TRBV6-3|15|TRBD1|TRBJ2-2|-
TGTGCCAGCAGTTACTCGGGACAGGGCCCCGGGGAGCTGTTTTTT
CASSYSGQGPGELFF
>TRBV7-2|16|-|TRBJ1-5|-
TGTGCCAGCAGCTTACAGGGAGCCGTGGGCAATCAGCCCCAGCATTTT
CASSLQGAVGNQPQHF
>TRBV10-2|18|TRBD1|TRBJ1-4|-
TGCGCCTCTCACCCCCGGGACAGACTTTCCGCAACTAATGAAAAACTGTTTTTT
CASHPRDRLSATNEKLFF